The 18 T cell receptor beta chains reported below all come from one sample, sequenced in a study of blood T cell repertoires in COVID-19. TCRdb's table, derived via immunoSEQ multiplex PCR, lists solely in-frame clones and lacks some. The sample records about 55,000 clones, over 75% being singletons. The material sequenced was peripheral blood. The receptors were sampled from a human donor in a cohort sampled during active COVID-19.

The chain recombines TRBV29-1 with TRBJ2-7, with D possibly matching TRBD2 (7 bases). This CDR3 comprises 17 residues. Germline V lookup: CDR1 SQVTM, CDR2 ANQGSEA. With 1 base removed from V and 3 bases from J, the gap between germline ends came to 22 bases. For the CDR3, the DNA is TGCAGCGTTGAAGTGGTGGAGGGGGGGGTCCTCGACTACGAGCAGTACTTC. This gives the protein CSVEVVEGGVLDYEQYF.

V and J are TRBV19 and TRBJ2-7, with TRBD2 as a possible D gene (5 bases). Germline loops: CDR1 LNHDA, CDR2 SQIVND (reference sequence). The length of the CDR3 is 12 residues. Trimming left V 4 bases short and J 3 bases short, with 7 bases between. CDR3 in DNA: TGTGCCAGTAGTAATGACTACTACGAGCAGTACTTC. Its translation is CASSNDYYEQYF.

The chain employs TRBV11-2 and TRBJ1-2; D ambiguous. This CDR3 spans 13 amino acids. V was shortened by 4 bases and J by 3 bases, with 9 bases between the two germline ends. Germline V gene data show CDR1 as SGHAT and CDR2 as FQNNGV. The DNA for the CDR3 is TGTGCCAGCAGCTCACGCACTGACTATGGCTACACCTTC. Its translation: CASSSRTDYGYTF.

The chain is built from TRBV13 and TRBJ2-5; D ambiguous. Germline CDR1 reads PRHDT; CDR2 reads FYEKMQ (reference sequence). The CDR3 has 12 amino acids. Trimming removed 0 bases at V and 4 bases at J, with 3 bases between. CDR3 sequence reads: CASSLGRETQYF. DNA for the CDR3: TGTGCCAGCAGCTTAGGTAGAGAGACCCAGTACTTC. Full variable domain (missing parts from reference TRBV13 and TRBJ2-5): AAGVIQSPRHLIKEKRETATLKCYPIPRHDTVYWYQQGPGQDPQFLISFYEKMQSDKGSIPDRFSAQQFSDYHSELNMSSLELGDSALYFCASSLGRETQYFGPGTRLLVL.

The chain employs TRBV7-2 and TRBJ1-2; 7 positions match TRBD1. J was trimmed by 4 bases and V by 4 bases; bases with no gene match: 12. CDR1 is SGHTA and CDR2 is FQGNSA in the germline V gene. This CDR3 has 16 amino acids. CDR3 loop: CASSSLDRIPSYGYTF. The CDR3 DNA sequence: TGTGCCAGCAGCTCTCTGGACAGGATCCCCTCCTATGGCTACACCTTC.

V is TRBV4-2 and J is TRBJ1-4, with TRBD1 matching 7 bases. Looked up from germline, CDR1 is LGHNA and CDR2 is YNFKEQ. The CDR3 covers 16 residues. The V and J ends lost 1 base and 7 bases, in that order; junction bases with no gene match: 9. In DNA, the CDR3 is TGTGCCAGCAGCCAAGTATCCAGGGGGGTCCGTGAAAAACTGTTTTTT. Amino acid sequence: CASSQVSRGVREKLFF.

This chain joins TRBV28 and TRBJ2-7; 13 nucleotides agree with TRBD2. Trimming removed 4 bases from V and 6 bases from J; junction bases left unmatched: 3. Germline CDR1 and CDR2: MDHEN and SYDVKM. CDR3 length: 14 amino acids. CDR3 coding DNA: TGTGCCAGCAGTTCCACTAGCGGGAGGGCCGAGCAGTACTTC. Its translation is CASSSTSGRAEQYF. The whole variable domain, filled in from reference TRBV28 and TRBJ2-7, reads DVKVTQSSRYLVKRTGEKVFLECVQDMDHENMFWYRQDPGLGLRLIYFSYDVKMKEKGDIPEGYSVSREKKERFSLILESASTNQTSMYLCASSSTSGRAEQYFGPGTRLTVT.

Only a few counts were recorded for this clone. V is TRBV5-4 and J is TRBJ2-7; 10 positions agree with TRBD1. The length of the CDR3 is 16 residues. CDR1 is SGHNT and CDR2 is YYREEE in the germline V gene (reference sequence). Losses at the gene ends were 4 bases for V and 0 bases for J; bases not matched to a gene: 7. The CDR3 sequence is CASSRATGGGSYEQYF. The CDR3 nucleotides are TGTGCCAGCAGCCGAGCGACAGGGGGCGGCTCCTACGAGCAGTACTTC.

The chain links TRBV9 to TRBJ2-2, with D unclear. Trimming took 2 bases from V and 2 from J, leaving 19 bases between them. The germline V gene has CDR1 SGDLS and CDR2 YYNGEE. The CDR3 is made up of 18 amino acids. This chain's CDR3 is CASSVGPFGGSNTGELFF. As DNA, the CDR3 is TGTGCCAGCAGCGTCGGCCCCTTTGGCGGCTCCAACACCGGGGAGCTGTTTTTT.

The genes are TRBV6-1 and TRBJ1-5, with 9 nucleotides matching TRBD1. The V and J ends lost 3 bases and 6 bases, in that order; junction bases with no gene match: 12. Looked up from germline, CDR1 is MNHNS and CDR2 is SASEGT. The CDR3 has 17 residues. The CDR3 loop reads CASSEGQGGVWGQPQHF. The CDR3 region has the DNA TGTGCCAGCAGTGAGGGACAGGGAGGGGTCTGGGGTCAGCCCCAGCATTTT.

The chain recombines TRBV7-2 with TRBJ2-7, with 15 bases fitting TRBD2. The germline CDR1 and CDR2 sequences are SGHTA and FQGNSA. The V segment lost 5 bases and the J segment 4 bases; nucleotides outside the gene matches: 9. The CDR3 has 17 amino acids. CDR3 in DNA: TGTGCCAGCAGCGCACGCGGGACTAGCGGGAGGTTTTACGAGCAGTACTTC. This encodes CASSARGTSGRFYEQYF. Filled out from reference TRBV7-2 and TRBJ2-7, the complete variable domain reads GAGVSQSPSNKVTEKGKDVELRCDPISGHTALYWYRQSLGQGLEFLIYFQGNSAPDKSGLPSDRFSAERTGGSVSTLTIQRTQQEDSAVYLCASSARGTSGRFYEQYFGPGTRLTVT.

The chain links TRBV15 to TRBJ1-5, with TRBD1 as a possible D gene (6 bases). Trimming took 8 bases from V and 2 from J, leaving 16 bases between them. Germline assignment: CDR1 LNHNV and CDR2 YYDKDF (reference sequence). This CDR3 comprises 15 residues. CDR3 amino acids: CATSPGEYGNQPQHF. The CDR3 DNA is TGTGCCACCTCCCCAGGGGAATATGGCAATCAGCCCCAGCATTTT.

V gene TRBV10-3 combines with J gene TRBJ1-2; D call uncertain. CDR1 and CDR2 (germline): ENHRY, SYGVKD. This CDR3 comprises 13 residues. V lost 0 bases and J lost 7, with 9 bases in between. The CDR3 protein is CAISESTGSGYTF. The DNA of the CDR3 is TGTGCCATCAGTGAGTCGACCGGGAGTGGCTACACCTTC.

The chain joins TRBV4-2 to TRBJ2-3, with 10 positions matching TRBD2. Germline V gives CDR1 LGHNA, CDR2 YNFKEQ. After removal of 4 bases from V and 0 bases from J, the junction contained 4 bases not matched to a gene. The CDR3 is 16 amino acids. In DNA, the CDR3 is TGTGCCAGCAGCCCTTCTAGCGGGGGTAGCACAGATACGCAGTATTTT. Its protein is CASSPSSGGSTDTQYF.

The CDR3 region is CASSPHPQGLGGQYF. The CDR3 nucleotides are TGTGCCAGCAGCCCTCATCCCCAGGGCTTAGGGGGGCAGTACTTC. This chain links TRBV5-8 with TRBJ2-7; possible D gene TRBD1, 6 bases. Germline CDR1 reads SGHTS; CDR2 reads YDEGEE. The CDR3 contains 15 residues. The V gene lost 4 bases and the J gene lost 9 bases, with 23 bases spanning the gap.

The V call is TRBV19, the J call TRBJ2-1; possible D gene TRBD2, 5 bases. V was cut by 6 bases and J by 3 bases, with 6 bases left in between. Germline lookup yields CDR1 LNHDA and CDR2 SQIVND (reference sequence). The CDR3 sequence is 12 residues long. CDR3 residues: CASSGIYNEQFF. CDR3 in DNA: TGTGCCAGTAGCGGGATCTACAATGAGCAGTTCTTC.

The chain carries TRBV7-3 and TRBJ2-1; TRBD2 matches 9 bases. The germline V gene has CDR1 SGHTA and CDR2 FQGTGA. V dropped 4 bases and J dropped 0; count of bases not matched to a gene: 4. The CDR3 sequence is 16 residues long. CDR3 residues: CASSSSSGTSYNEQFF. CDR3 nucleotides: TGTGCCAGCAGCTCTTCTAGCGGGACCTCCTACAATGAGCAGTTCTTC. Filled out from reference TRBV7-3 and TRBJ2-1, the complete variable domain reads GAGVSQTPSNKVTEKGKYVELRCDPISGHTALYWYRQSLGQGPEFLIYFQGTGAADDSGLPNDRFFAVRPEGSVSTLKIQRTERGDSAVYLCASSSSSGTSYNEQFFGPGTRLTVL.

The chain is built from TRBV11-3 and TRBJ2-7, with TRBD1 matching over 10 bases. The J segment lost 5 bases and the V segment lost 4 bases, leaving 5 bases of the junction unmatched. Germline V lookup: CDR1 SGHNT, CDR2 YENEEA. The CDR3 covers 14 residues. CDR3 sequence: CASSSTGGTDEQYF. The CDR3 nucleotides read TGTGCCAGCAGCTCGACAGGGGGCACCGACGAGCAGTACTTC.